This T cell receptor (beta chain) is drawn from a study of naive and memory T cell subsets. Broader study findings: In CD4 and CD8 cells, diversity dropped from naive through EMRA. RNA-based TCR counts may shift with T cell activation and differentiation.

The beta constant-region primer was an equimolar mix of two oligonucleotides covering TRBC1 and TRBC2. Ligated cDNA was amplified by four rounds of PCR with nested alpha and beta constant-region primers and SP2. The cDNA 3' end received a ligated single-stranded oligonucleotide carrying the SP2 primer and a 12-nucleotide UMI. TCRdb re-called the UMI-ligation and nested PCR reads with MiXCR, one entry per CDR3 protein. The repertoire has about 18,000 distinct CDR3 sequences, 8.7% of them found once; the top ten carry 23%. In this sample, this clonotype turned up many times. What it recognizes is unknown. The CDR3 has 13 amino acids. In germline, CDR1 is MGHDK, CDR2 SYGVNS. The germline V and J ends were trimmed by 0 bases and 8 bases, with 10 bases remaining between them. CD4+ T cell IFNgamma after overnight CMV lysate exposure gave donor CMV status.

This TCR derives from a human donor in good health. Sample: central memory CD8+ T cells from blood. This chain joins TRBV25-1 and TRBJ1-2; no clear D. The CDR3 here is CASSEYPGSGYTF. The CDR3 coding sequence is TGTGCCAGCAGTGAATATCCCGGCTCGGGCTACACCTTC.